Listed below are T cell receptor beta chains from one sample, sequenced in a study of CD8+ T cells in alopecia areata. The repertoire was sequenced with immunoSEQ multiplex PCR; TCRdb's copy has only in-frame clones and lacks some. The data show around 97,000 clones, approximately 90% seen once. Sample: CD8+ T cells sorted from blood, taken around week 34, from a patient treated with tofacitinib. Source of these receptors: a human donor with alopecia areata. Both conserved end residues are part of each CDR3. The D gene is left open where the match is weak. Rows may omit the clone size; those that give it use once, few, many or a size class.

V	J	D	size	DNA	CDR3
TRBV19	TRBJ1-5	NA	NA	TGTGCCAGTAGTATCCGCGGTGACAATCAGCCCCAGCATTTT	CASSIRGDNQPQHF
TRBV5-1	TRBJ1-1	NA	NA	TGCGCCAGCAGATCTGGAGAAGTCACTGAAGCTTTCTTT	CASRSGEVTEAFF
TRBV18	TRBJ2-1	NA	NA	TGTGCCAGCTCACCATACAGGGTTAGCTCCTACAATGAGCAGTTCTTC	CASSPYRVSSYNEQFF
TRBV9	TRBJ2-1	TRBD2	NA	TGTGCCAGCAGCGTAGCGGGAGGGTATTACGATGAGCAGTTCTTC	CASSVAGGYYDEQFF
TRBV27	TRBJ2-3	NA	NA	TGTGCCAGCAGTTTAATTAAACTGCGGGGCACAGATACGCAGTATTTT	CASSLIKLRGTDTQYF
TRBV11-2	TRBJ2-3	NA	NA	TGTGCCAGCAGCTCCAACTTGGATTTTGGGGAGGAGGGCACAGATACGCAGTATTTT	CASSSNLDFGEEGTDTQYF
TRBV6-1	TRBJ2-7	TRBD1	NA	TGTGCCAGCTATCCGGACAGGGCTAGCGAGCAGTACTTC	CASYPDRASEQYF
TRBV10-2	TRBJ2-1	NA	NA	TGCGCCAGCAGTGAGACTCTCTCCTACAATGAGCAGTTCTTC	CASSETLSYNEQFF
TRBV7-3	TRBJ1-1	NA	NA	TGTGCCAGCAGCTTCGAGACCCACACTGAAGCTTTCTTT	CASSFETHTEAFF
TRBV7-9	TRBJ2-2	NA	NA	TGTGCCAGCAGCCACGAAAGAACGGGACCAACGAACACCGGGGAGCTGTTTTTT	CASSHERTGPTNTGELFF
TRBV7-9	TRBJ2-7	TRBD1	NA	TGTGCCAGCAGCCCTTCACAGGGGGCCCCCAACGAGCAGTACTTC	CASSPSQGAPNEQYF
TRBV11-2	TRBJ2-7	TRBD1	NA	TGTGCCAGCAGCTGGTACAGGGGGCAGGGGTACGAGCAGTACTTC	CASSWYRGQGYEQYF
TRBV29-1	TRBJ2-1	NA	NA	TGCAGCGAGCCTACAGAGCGCGGTGAGCAGTTCTTC	CSEPTERGEQFF
TRBV20-1	TRBJ2-3	NA	NA	TGCAGTGCTGACGGTGCGGATACGCAGTATTTT	CSADGADTQYF
TRBV11-2	TRBJ2-7	TRBD2	NA	TGTGCCAGCAGCTTGGGACTAGCGGTTGTTAGCTACGAGCAGTACTTC	CASSLGLAVVSYEQYF
TRBV6-5	TRBJ2-1	NA	NA	TGTGCCAGCAGACCCGCAAGTGAGGCCTACAATGAGCAGTTCTTC	CASRPASEAYNEQFF
TRBV7-2	TRBJ2-7	TRBD2	NA	TGTGCCAGCAGCGTCAGCGGGAGGGCCTACGAGCAGTACTTC	CASSVSGRAYEQYF
TRBV7-9	TRBJ2-7	NA	NA	TGTGCCAGCAGCTTAGCTAGAAACGAGCAGTACTTC	CASSLARNEQYF
TRBV5-4	TRBJ2-3	TRBD2	NA	TGTGCCAGCAGCCCCTGGACTAGCGGGGGCACAGATACGCAGTATTTT	CASSPWTSGGTDTQYF
TRBV4-1	TRBJ2-7	NA	NA	TGCGCCAGCAGCCAAGGAACGGTCTACGAGCAGTACTTC	CASSQGTVYEQYF
TRBV10-1	TRBJ2-3	NA	NA	TGCGCCAGCAGTGATGGACAGACCACAGATACGCAGTATTTT	CASSDGQTTDTQYF
TRBV4-1	TRBJ2-7	NA	NA	TGCGCCAGCAGCCAAGAGTTGCGGCCTTACTACGAGCAGTACTTC	CASSQELRPYYEQYF
TRBV29-1	TRBJ2-5	TRBD2	NA	TGCAGCGTGCGGGGGAGGGAGACCCAGTACTTC	CSVRGRETQYF
TRBV9	TRBJ1-1	NA	NA	TGTGCCAGCAGCGTAGCCAGGGTGGGAACTGAAGCTTTCTTT	CASSVARVGTEAFF
TRBV5-4	TRBJ2-7	NA	NA	TGTGCCAGCAGCTTGGTTCTTGAAAGCCCTGTTTTCTACGAGCAGTACTTC	CASSLVLESPVFYEQYF
TRBV30	TRBJ1-1	NA	once	TGTGCCTGGAGCTCCGGAGCGGACGGTGAAGCTTTCTTT	CAWSSGADGEAFF
TRBV23-1	TRBJ2-2	TRBD1	NA	TGCGCCAGCAGTTCCGAGGGGACAGACTTCACCGGGGAGCTGTTTTTT	CASSSEGTDFTGELFF
TRBV2	TRBJ2-7	NA	NA	TGTGCCAGCAGACCCTCTAGCGACATTTCCTACGAGCAGTACTTC	CASRPSSDISYEQYF
TRBV9	TRBJ2-3	NA	NA	TGTGCCAGCGAGCGCGAAAAGGACACAGATACGCAGTATTTT	CASEREKDTDTQYF
TRBV27	TRBJ2-2	NA	NA	TGTGCCAGCAAAAGGACGAACACCGGGGAGCTGTTTTTT	CASKRTNTGELFF
TRBV6-5	TRBJ2-7	NA	NA	TGTGCCAGCAGTTACGGGGCTACCTACGAGCAGTACTTC	CASSYGATYEQYF
TRBV4-1	TRBJ1-1	TRBD1	NA	TGCGCCAGCAGCCAAGCTTTGACAGGGGGCACTGAAGCTTTCTTT	CASSQALTGGTEAFF
TRBV11-1	TRBJ2-3	NA	NA	TGTGCCAGCAGCTTAGGGCGGCGGGGTTCAAGCACAGATACGCAGTATTTT	CASSLGRRGSSTDTQYF
TRBV18	TRBJ2-7	NA	NA	TGTGCCAGCTCACCCAGGACGGAGCGACCGATACTTCCCTACGAGCAGTACTTC	CASSPRTERPILPYEQYF
TRBV27	TRBJ1-2	NA	NA	TGTGCCAGCAGTTTAGGCGGGGGGCTCTCTGGCTACACCTTC	CASSLGGGLSGYTF
TRBV7-9	TRBJ2-5	TRBD2	NA	TGTGCCAGCCTTGCGGGACTAGGGGAGACCCAGTACTTC	CASLAGLGETQYF
TRBV27	TRBJ1-1	TRBD1	NA	TGTGCCAGCAGTGAAGGGGGCGGGTACACTGAAGCTTTCTTT	CASSEGGGYTEAFF
TRBV5-1	TRBJ2-1	TRBD1	NA	TGCGCCAGCAGCTTGGCTACCTCAGGGGGAAGTAACAATGAGCAGTTCTTC	CASSLATSGGSNNEQFF
TRBV5-1	TRBJ2-7	NA	NA	TGCGCCAGCAGCTTGGACAGGGAGGGATACGAGCAGTACTTC	CASSLDREGYEQYF
TRBV19	TRBJ2-7	NA	NA	TGTGCCAGTAGTATAGGGACAGCCTCCTACGAGCAGTACTTC	CASSIGTASYEQYF
TRBV29-1	TRBJ2-1	TRBD2	NA	TGCAGCGTTGAAGCCGTCCTAGCGGGTTACAGTGAGCAGTTCTTC	CSVEAVLAGYSEQFF
TRBV29-1	TRBJ1-2	TRBD1	NA	TGCAGCGTTTTGACAGGGGAGCACTATGGCTACACCTTC	CSVLTGEHYGYTF
TRBV5-4	TRBJ1-2	NA	NA	TGTGCCAGCAGCTTGGATCGGGGGAACTATGGCTACACCTTC	CASSLDRGNYGYTF
TRBV12-5	TRBJ1-4	NA	NA	TGTGCTAGTGGTTTGTTATCGGGCCCGAAAGAAAAACTGTTTTTT	CASGLLSGPKEKLFF
TRBV25-1	TRBJ2-2	NA	NA	TGCGCCAGCAGTGAATATCGGGGAAACGGGGAGCTGTTTTTT	CASSEYRGNGELFF
TRBV28	TRBJ2-1	NA	NA	TGTGCCAGCAGCCCTTTAGCTGAGCAGTTCTTC	CASSPLAEQFF
TRBV27	TRBJ2-2	NA	NA	TGTGCCAGCAGTTTTGATTTTCAGGGGTACGGGGAGCTGTTTTTT	CASSFDFQGYGELFF
TRBV5-8	TRBJ2-3	NA	NA	TGTGCCAGCAGCTCCGGGGACGGACCGAGCACAGATACGCAGTATTTT	CASSSGDGPSTDTQYF
TRBV29-1	TRBJ2-3	TRBD2	NA	TGCAGCGTTGAAAGCGGGACGGCAGATACGCAGTATTTT	CSVESGTADTQYF
TRBV19	TRBJ2-2	TRBD2	NA	TGTGCCAGTAGTATAGTGAGGAGCGGGGGAAGAACCGGGGAGCTGTTTTTT	CASSIVRSGGRTGELFF
TRBV29-1	TRBJ2-7	NA	NA	TGCAGCGTTGACGGGGGACAGCCGCTCGAGCAGTACTTC	CSVDGGQPLEQYF
TRBV4-2	TRBJ2-7	TRBD2	NA	TGTGCCAGCAGCCAAGATTCGACTAGCGGGGAACTAACCTACGAGCAGTACTTC	CASSQDSTSGELTYEQYF
TRBV7-9	TRBJ2-5	NA	once	TGTGCCAGCAGCCCCCCCCTGGCGGATCAAGAGACCCAGTACTTC	CASSPPLADQETQYF
TRBV5-4	TRBJ2-1	NA	medium-sized	TGTGCCAGCAGCCCCGCTAGCCTCTCCTACAATGAGCAGTTCTTC	CASSPASLSYNEQFF
TRBV6-5	TRBJ1-1	TRBD1	NA	TGTGCCAGCAGCTGGGGACAGGGCACTGAAGCTTTCTTT	CASSWGQGTEAFF
TRBV12-5	TRBJ2-1	NA	few	TGTGCTAGTGGGCAGACAGGATACAATGAGCAGTTCTTC	CASGQTGYNEQFF